The 14 T cell receptor beta chains below were found in one sample sequenced in a study of T-cell memory formation after mild COVID-19. TCRdb reprocessed the 5' RACE reads via MiXCR and lists one record per CDR3 protein. The sample includes 500,000 to 650,000 distinct CDR3 sequences, less than 25% seen only once; the top ten take around 8.4%. Sample: PBMCs or a T cell subset sorted from them (not recorded which). Receptors were obtained from an adult woman who had mild COVID-19 (a few samples of this study predate the infection). Cell type and time point are not known.

This rearrangement joins TRBV7-6 to TRBJ2-1; D remains ambiguous. The CDR3 extends over 15 amino acids. Germline CDR1 is SGHVS and CDR2 is FNYEAQ. With 1 base removed from V and 4 bases from J, the gap between germline ends came to 11 bases. For the CDR3, the DNA is TGTGCCAGCAGCTTAGGAGGTGGTATTTACAATGAGCAGTTCTTC. This translates into CASSLGGGIYNEQFF.

The chain uses TRBV6-5 and TRBJ2-1, with 9 bases lining up with TRBD2. Germline CDR1 MNHEY, CDR2 SVGAGI. The CDR3 spans 15 residues. The V segment lost 6 bases and the J segment 1 base; nucleotides outside the gene matches: 4. DNA for the CDR3: TGTGCCAGCAGAGTGCTAGCGGGGTCCTACAATGAGCAGTTCTTC. Amino acid sequence: CASRVLAGSYNEQFF.

This clonotype was seen only a few times. The V gene is TRBV10-2, the J gene TRBJ2-2; the match to TRBD2 covers 7 bases. Germline CDR1 is WSHSY and CDR2 is SAAADI. Unmatched junction bases numbered 6, after V lost 4 bases and J lost 4 bases. The length of the CDR3 is 15 residues. CDR3 sequence: CASSVVGGSTGELFF. The CDR3, as DNA: TGCGCCAGCAGTGTGGTGGGAGGGAGCACCGGGGAGCTGTTTTTT.

The table lists this clonotype with a few counts. The chain combines TRBV4-1 with TRBJ1-5; D is unresolved. Germline lookup yields CDR1 MGHRA and CDR2 YSYEKL. V dropped 0 bases and J dropped 3 bases, with 6 bases sitting between them. The CDR3 totals 14 residues. CDR3 nucleotide sequence: TGCGCCAGCAGCCAAGATGGTGACAATCAGCCCCAGCATTTT. It codes for CASSQDGDNQPQHF.

The chain has TRBV6-1 and TRBJ1-2; no firm D call. Germline values: CDR1 MNHNS, CDR2 SASEGT. The CDR3 is 14 residues long. V gave up 0 bases and J gave up 4 bases, with 9 bases separating them. CDR3 loop: CASSEASPRYGYTF. The CDR3 DNA is TGTGCCAGCAGTGAAGCTTCACCTCGCTATGGCTACACCTTC.

The chain uses TRBV24-1 and TRBJ1-2; D unclear. Germline V gene sequence: CDR1 KGHDR, CDR2 SFDVKD. V was clipped by 7 bases and J by 3 bases, with 11 bases between them. The CDR3 is 13 residues long. CDR3 amino acids: CATRSALDYGYTF. The CDR3 nucleotides are TGTGCCACCAGGAGCGCCTTGGACTATGGCTACACCTTC.

This rearrangement joins TRBV4-1 to TRBJ1-2, with D unresolved. V dropped 1 base and J dropped 2 bases, with 11 bases sitting between them. The CDR3 is 15 residues long. CDR1 and CDR2 (germline): MGHRA, YSYEKL. The CDR3 DNA sequence: TGCGCCAGCAGCCAAGTGACACCTGGAAACTATGGCTACACCTTC. Protein sequence: CASSQVTPGNYGYTF.

This chain joins TRBV5-1 and TRBJ1-5, with D possibly being TRBD1 (6 bases). This CDR3 is built from 15 residues. Trimming left V 1 base short and J 1 base short, with 9 bases between. CDR1 is SGHRS and CDR2 is YFSETQ in the germline V gene. The DNA of the CDR3 is TGCGCCAGCAGCTTGTCAGGGGAGAGCAATCAGCCCCAGCATTTT. Its translation is CASSLSGESNQPQHF.

The chain combines TRBV27 with TRBJ2-2, with 8 bases identical to TRBD1. The junction had 7 bases not matched to a gene; V was cut back by 10 bases and J by 3 bases. The germline gives CDR1 MNHEY, CDR2 SMNVEV (reference sequence). This CDR3 comprises 14 residues. CDR3 in amino acids: CANATGVDTGELFF. CDR3 sequence (DNA): TGTGCCAACGCGACAGGGGTTGACACCGGGGAGCTGTTTTTT.

The V and J genes are TRBV19 and TRBJ2-7; D is perhaps TRBD2 (6 bases). The length of the CDR3 is 11 residues. Trimming removed 7 bases from V and 10 bases from J, with 14 bases in between. Germline V lookup: CDR1 LNHDA, CDR2 SQIVND (reference sequence). This CDR3 is CASNRREEQYF. The CDR3, as DNA: TGTGCCAGTAATCGGAGGGAAGAACAGTACTTC.

This CDR3 is CASSPQSSTGKETQYF. CDR3 coding DNA: TGTGCCAGCAGCCCACAAAGCTCGACAGGGAAAGAGACCCAGTACTTC. The rearrangement joins TRBV7-9 to TRBJ2-5; 7 nucleotides line up with TRBD1. The CDR3 is 16 residues long. In germline, CDR1 is SEHNR, CDR2 FQNEAQ (reference sequence). Unmatched junction bases numbered 12, after V lost 5 bases and J lost 3 bases.

This clonotype was seen a few times. The chain employs TRBV11-3 and TRBJ1-1, with D possibly TRBD1 on 6 matching bases. CDR3 length equals 14 residues. Germline CDR1 reads SGHNT; CDR2 reads YENEEA. V lost 7 bases and J lost 2, with 14 bases in between. CDR3 sequence reads: CASTPGAGNTEAFF. CDR3 nucleotide sequence: TGTGCCAGCACCCCGGGGGCAGGCAACACTGAAGCTTTCTTT.

This clonotype was counted a few times. The chain joins TRBV20-1 to TRBJ1-6, with D uncertain. The CDR3 extends over 13 amino acids. CDR1 is DFQATT and CDR2 is SNEGSKA in the germline V gene (reference sequence). The germline V and J ends were trimmed by 3 bases and 4 bases, with 7 bases remaining between them. In DNA, the CDR3 is TGCAGTGCTAGGGGCAGTTATAATTCACCCCTCCACTTT. The encoded protein is CSARGSYNSPLHF.

The V call is TRBV5-5, the J call TRBJ1-1, with D hard to call. CDR1 and CDR2 from the germline V gene are SGHKS and YYEKEE (reference sequence). Trimming took 2 bases from V and 6 from J, leaving 11 bases between them. There are 13 residues in the CDR3. The CDR3 DNA follows: TGTGCCAGCAGCTTCCCCGGGTCCCCTGAAGCTTTCTTT. It yields the protein CASSFPGSPEAFF. The full variable domain, completed using reference TRBV5-5 and TRBJ1-1, is DAGVTQSPTHLIKTRGQQVTLRCSPISGHKSVSWYQQVLGQGPQFIFQYYEKEERGRGNFPDRFSARQFPNYSSELNVNALLLGDSALYLCASSFPGSPEAFFGQGTRLTVV.